This T cell receptor (beta chain) was sequenced during a study of cytomegalovirus exposure and HLA in healthy donors. Generated by immunoSEQ multiplex PCR, the TCRdb table keeps only in-frame clones and is missing some. This sample has 38,000 or so clones; approximately 92% occur once, and the top ten carry about 3.5%. Turning to this clone: Its antigen is not known.

Per the germline V gene, CDR1 is SEHNR and CDR2 is FQNEAQ (reference sequence). V was pared by 0 bases and J by 7 bases, with 10 bases between. The CDR3 length is 14 residues. Whole-study findings and limits: Cytomegalovirus status, reportedly, was diagnosed with high specificity and sensitivity by the classifier.

The source is a man between 18 and 29 years old in good health and CMV-seronegative. The sequencing sample was made of PBMCs. The chain recombines TRBV7-9 with TRBJ2-1, with D possibly being TRBD2 (5 bases). The CDR3 is CASSLAGSGNEQFF. The DNA of the CDR3 is TGTGCCAGCAGCTTAGCGGGCTCGGGGAATGAGCAGTTCTTC.